Shown below are 13 T cell receptor beta chains from a single sample sequenced in a study of T cell repertoires in cytomegalovirus infection. TCRdb ran MiXCR on the reads and lists one entry per CDR3 protein. The profile shows around 300,000 distinct CDR3 sequences, 20% to 25% of them singletons. These receptors lack a known antigen. Sequenced material: cultured PBMCs, taken from culture after CMV antigen stimulation. These receptors were taken from a human donor in good health (CMV status not recorded). Some clones in this sample may be carry-over from other donors' samples.

A few counts support this clonotype. The chain has TRBV28 and TRBJ1-4; TRBD1 might be the D (5 bases). Germline V gene sequence: CDR1 MDHEN, CDR2 SYDVKM. The CDR3 totals 12 residues. V gave up 7 bases and J gave up 4 bases, with 7 bases separating them. CDR3 in amino acids: CASNGGNEKLFF. The CDR3 DNA is TGTGCCAGCAATGGGGGTAATGAAAAACTGTTTTTT.

The V and J genes are TRBV10-3 and TRBJ2-7; 10 bases align to TRBD2. Germline V gene lookup returns CDR1 ENHRY and CDR2 SYGVKD. The CDR3 length is 19 residues. Unmatched junction bases numbered 17, after V lost 0 bases and J lost 6 bases. CDR3 region: CAISESDPSLAGVLGEQYF. CDR3 bases: TGTGCCATCAGTGAGTCTGACCCCTCGCTAGCGGGAGTTCTCGGCGAGCAGTACTTC.

This clonotype was observed a few times. The chain joins TRBV11-2 to TRBJ2-1; no definite D call. This CDR3 has 13 residues. Germline V gene data show CDR1 as SGHAT and CDR2 as FQNNGV. V lost 5 bases to trimming and J lost 0 bases, with 5 bases between them. This CDR3 reads CASSGGSYNEQFF. CDR3 coding DNA: TGTGCCAGCAGCGGCGGCTCCTACAATGAGCAGTTCTTC.

The chain is built from TRBV6-4 and TRBJ2-1; 8 nucleotides match TRBD2. CDR1 and CDR2 from the germline V gene are MRHNA and SNTAGT. The J segment lost 6 bases and the V segment lost 3 bases, leaving 4 bases of the junction unmatched. The CDR3 loop spans 14 amino acids. The CDR3 DNA is TGTGCCAGCAGTGAAATAGCGGGACGCAATGAGCAGTTCTTC. Protein product: CASSEIAGRNEQFF.

Only one count was recorded for this clonotype. The rearrangement uses TRBV5-1 and TRBJ2-5; 7 bases map to TRBD2. Germline-derived CDR1 and CDR2 are SGHRS and YFSETQ. This CDR3 spans 14 amino acids. V shed 9 bases and J 0 bases; nucleotides not matched to a gene: 8. CDR3 DNA sequence: TGCGCCACTCAACTAGCGCCGTACCAAGAGACCCAGTACTTC. This sequence encodes CATQLAPYQETQYF.

This clonotype was picked up a small number of times. The rearrangement links TRBV7-8 to TRBJ2-3, with D perhaps matching TRBD2 (6 bases). Deletions cut 3 bases from V and 4 bases from J, with 8 bases between. Per the germline V gene, CDR1 is SGHVS and CDR2 is FQNEAQ. This CDR3 has 13 residues. The CDR3 here is CASSFGSPDTQYF. CDR3 DNA sequence: TGTGCCAGCAGCTTCGGGAGCCCAGATACGCAGTATTTT.

V and J are TRBV19 and TRBJ1-1, with a tentative D call TRBD1 (5 bases). The V end lost 4 bases, the J end lost 7 bases, and 10 bases lay between the germline ends. CDR3 length: 12 amino acids. Germline assignment: CDR1 LNHDA and CDR2 SQIVND (reference sequence). The CDR3 loop reads CASSTNRIEAFF. The DNA of the CDR3 is TGTGCCAGTAGTACCAACAGGATTGAAGCTTTCTTT.

This chain connects TRBV19 to TRBJ2-3, with D possibly matching TRBD1 (7 bases). The germline gives CDR1 LNHDA, CDR2 SQIVND (reference sequence). Trimming shortened V by 6 bases and J by 6 bases, and 13 bases separated the two germline ends. The CDR3 is 13 amino acids. The CDR3 bases are TGTGCCAGTAGCGACAGGGAGGCGGATACGCAGTATTTT. Translated: CASSDREADTQYF.

For the CDR3, the DNA is TGTGCCAGCAGTTACCGGACAGGGCCGTCGACAATAGCCAAAAACATTCAGTACTTC. This encodes CASSYRTGPSTIAKNIQYF. V and J are TRBV6-2 or TRBV6-3 and TRBJ2-4; 8 bases align to TRBD1. Germline CDR1 reads MNHEY; CDR2 reads SVGEGT. The trim removed 2 bases at V and 0 bases at J, leaving 12 bases unmatched. The CDR3 consists of 19 residues.

A few counts support this clonotype. The V and J genes are TRBV6-1 and TRBJ2-7; 11 nucleotides match TRBD1. Germline V gene sequence: CDR1 MNHNS, CDR2 SASEGT. Trimming cost V 4 bases and J 1 base; bases outside gene matches: 3. This CDR3 spans 15 amino acids. CDR3 sequence reads: CASSARDRGSYEQYF. CDR3 DNA: TGTGCCAGCAGTGCCCGGGACAGGGGGTCCTACGAGCAGTACTTC.

V usage is TRBV14 and J usage is TRBJ1-1; TRBD1 is a possible D gene (6 bases). V was clipped by 1 base and J by 8 bases, with 11 bases between them. The CDR3 has 13 amino acids. CDR1 is SGHDN and CDR2 is FVKESK in the germline V gene. CDR3 DNA sequence: TGTGCCAGCAGCCAAGGAAATGACAGGGAAGCTTTCTTT. This encodes CASSQGNDREAFF.

This clonotype has more than one count but fewer than ten. CDR3 DNA sequence: TGCGCCAGCAGCAAAAGAAGGAGACTAGGAGACAATGAGCAGTTCTTC. It translates to CASSKRRRLGDNEQFF. This chain joins TRBV4-3 and TRBJ2-1; a weak D match, TRBD2 (6 bases). Germline V gene data show CDR1 as LGHNA and CDR2 as YSLEER. The CDR3 consists of 16 residues. Between the trimmed V and J ends, which lost 5 bases and 5 bases, there was a span of 19 bases.

The V and J genes are TRBV12-3 or TRBV12-4 and TRBJ2-1; 7 positions agree with TRBD2. J lost 5 bases, V lost 1 base, and 11 bases had no gene match. CDR3 size: 17 residues. In DNA form, the CDR3 reads TGTGCCAGCAGTTTAGATTCGCGGCTAGCGGCGAACAATGAGCAGTTCTTC. Its translation is CASSLDSRLAANNEQFF.